This T cell receptor beta chain was identified in a study of CD8 T cells in Susac syndrome (dated 2019 in TCRdb). Turning to the overall study: Whether CD8+ T cell activation and differentiation in Susac syndrome was antigen driven was tested using repertoire sequencing.

Comment on this clonotype: It has no known antigen specificity. Qualities for individual bases were not recorded, and no much larger clone is one base off.

CDR1 and CDR2 were assigned from the germline V gene (reference sequence) as LNHDA and SQIVND. The germline V and J ends show losses of 2 bases and 0 bases respectively, and no gene match explains 12 bases of the junction. The CDR3 contains 18 residues, cysteine and phenylalanine counted. Only CDR3 DNA is held: 54 bases, read in frame from base 1. Peripheral blood CD8+ and CD4+ T cells from healthy donors, Susac syndrome patients and multiple sclerosis patients were profiled using high-throughput TCR beta sequencing. Healthy donors were included as age- and sex-matched controls. CD8+ TEMRA cells were enriched by FACS, while bulk CD8+ and CD4+ T cells were purified by magnetic negative isolation. Blood was drawn into EDTA tubes, processed within 24 hours, and PBMCs were isolated by density gradient centrifugation. PBMCs intended for TCR sequencing were cryopreserved in liquid nitrogen and thawed later in a water bath at 37 degrees C. Purity of sorted or isolated CD4+, CD8+ and CD8+ TEMRA cells was at least 90%.

RNA was extracted using the RNeasy kit, and about 0.5 to 1 ug of the RNA was reverse transcribed with random hexamers. The immunoSEQ multiplex PCR assay, which covers 54 Vbeta and 13 Jbeta segments, was used to amplify TCR beta CDR3 regions. Bias from PCR amplification was corrected by using a synthetic template baseline for primer optimization and for computational correction. The authors' analysis ran thus. Reads were assigned to V, D and J genes according to IMGT and analyzed in immunoSEQ Analyzer, with only productive sequences retained. Clonality was computed as one minus Shannon entropy normalized by log2 of the number of productive unique sequences. For each patient and control, public and private clones were evaluated within the 100 most prevalent clones. A clone was defined as Susac-specific if it was absent from the healthy and MS cohorts, from about a thousand published viral clones and from other ImmuneACCESS disease sequences. The public reads were reanalyzed by TCRdb: fastp trimming at Q25, MiXCR alignment, in-frame beta chains only. One record per CDR3 amino acid sequence lists the most common genes and DNA. These V and J calls derive from TCRdb rather than the authors' analysis. For this sample the table gives around 170,000 distinct CDR3 sequences, of which about 91% were detected only once. The ten largest make up around 0.08% of the sample.

General study outcomes and caveats: The number of individuals in the TCR sequencing and HLA analysis was recognized as being relatively small.

This sequence was found in a human donor in good health. The sequenced material came from CD4+ T cells from PBMCs. Recombination linked TRBV19 to TRBJ2-5, with 7 bases aligning to TRBD1. The CDR3: CASSIRHRQGPNQETQYF. The DNA sequence reads TGTGCCAGTAGTATACGCCACCGACAGGGACCGAACCAAGAGACCCAGTACTTC.